This T cell receptor beta chain originates from a study of T cell repertoires in cytomegalovirus infection. At the level of the study: Public TCR beta signatures were indicative of both CMV infection and a matching HLA type. Study conclusions and caveats: Dominating the ex vivo response were HLA-C-restricted CMV-specific TCR beta clonotypes.

In this sample, this clonotype turned up many times. Its cognate antigen is unknown. MiXCR, applied by TCRdb to the reads, yields one record per CDR3 protein. The sample lists over 55,000 distinct CDR3 sequences, 20% to 25% occurring once. Trimming shortened V by 3 bases and J by 2 bases, and 3 bases separated the two germline ends. This CDR3 has 12 amino acids. Germline CDR1 and CDR2: SEHNR and FQNEAQ (reference sequence). The TCR comes from a human donor in good health (CMV status not recorded). Some clones in this sample may be carry-over from other donors' samples. Sequencing was performed on CD8+ T cells from cultured PBMCs, taken from culture after CMV antigen stimulation. The chain employs TRBV7-9 and TRBJ2-3; D gene uncertain. CDR3 in DNA: TGTGCCAGCAGCTTTTTCACAGATACGCAGTATTTT. This codes for CASSFFTDTQYF.